This T cell receptor beta chain was sequenced in a study of blood T cell repertoires in COVID-19. At the level of the study: Samples representing acute and convalescent COVID-19 were sourced from the United States, Italy and Spain. The cDNA or gDNA used as material had been derived from T cells, B-cell-depleted T cells, or PBMCs.

Trimming left V 3 bases short and J 5 bases short, with 16 bases between. The CDR3 sequence is 16 residues long. CDR1 and CDR2 (germline): MDHEN, SYDVKM. In the study's own analysis: The assay estimated nucleated cells by amplifying reference gene primers. Generated by immunoSEQ multiplex PCR, the TCRdb table keeps only in-frame clones and is missing some. D and trimming were read from the DNA, whereas the V and J calls and clone size are those reported in that table. The table lists around 620,000 clones, approximately 90% of them singletons. The sequence was obtained from a woman between 18 and 30 years old with acute or convalescent COVID-19. Sequenced: peripheral blood. The chain couples TRBV28 to TRBJ1-4, with D unclear. This CDR3 is CASSFFEEVVNEKLFF. Written as DNA, the CDR3 is TGTGCCAGCAGTTTCTTCGAGGAGGTCGTAAATGAAAAACTGTTTTTT.